The 29 T cell receptor beta chains in this list originate from one sample, sequenced in a study of identical twins. TCRdb re-analysed the 5' RACE reads in MiXCR, keeping a single row per CDR3 protein. The repertoire consists of more than 400,000 distinct CDR3 sequences, with about 15% occurring once and the leading ten covering roughly 0.46%. This sample was shared with a second study, whose subject was yellow fever vaccine responses in identical twins.

Sample: CD4+ T cells sorted from blood. The receptor set was obtained from a young woman in good health.

This rearrangement joins TRBV4-1 to TRBJ1-2; D is uncertain. The V and J ends lost 4 bases and 3 bases respectively, with 12 bases between them. The germline V gene encodes CDR1 MGHRA and CDR2 YSYEKL. CDR3 length equals 14 residues. The CDR3, as DNA: TGCGCCAGCAGCCCCACCACAGTTGACTATGGCTACACCTTC. Translated: CASSPTTVDYGYTF.

This clonotype appeared a few times. DNA for the CDR3: TGCGCCAGCAGCTTGGGAGGACAGGATCCCTACGAGCAGTACTTC. Translated, it gives CASSLGGQDPYEQYF. The chain joins TRBV5-1 to TRBJ2-7, with TRBD1 matching over 7 bases. J lost 2 bases, V lost 0 bases, and 5 bases had no gene match. The CDR3 loop spans 15 amino acids. The germline gives CDR1 SGHRS, CDR2 YFSETQ.

The chain couples TRBV20-1 to TRBJ2-3; 12 bases map to TRBD2. Germline CDR1 DFQATT, CDR2 SNEGSKA (reference sequence). The CDR3 is 16 amino acids. Losses at the gene ends were 1 base for V and 2 bases for J; bases not matched to a gene: 4. The CDR3 DNA follows: TGCAGTGCTAGAGTCGGGACTAGCGGGCTCACAGATACGCAGTATTTT. Translation gives CSARVGTSGLTDTQYF.

This clonotype was recorded only once. V and J are TRBV12-3 or TRBV12-4 and TRBJ2-7, with TRBD2 as a possible D gene (7 bases). Trimming cost V 3 bases and J 0 bases, with 12 bases left between them. The CDR3 is 15 amino acids. The CDR3 loop is CASSLGGARSYEQYF. In DNA, the CDR3 is TGTGCCAGCAGTTTGGGGGGGGCTCGCTCCTACGAGCAGTACTTC.

This chain joins TRBV19 and TRBJ1-1; TRBD1 is a possible D gene (6 bases). V was cut by 5 bases and J by 7 bases, with 14 bases left in between. Germline values: CDR1 LNHDA, CDR2 SQIVND (reference sequence). The CDR3 is made up of 13 amino acids. CDR3 in amino acids: CASSAQMTGEAFF. As DNA, the CDR3 is TGTGCCAGTAGTGCTCAGATGACAGGTGAAGCTTTCTTT.

This sequence joins TRBV29-1 and TRBJ2-3; the D is unclear. This CDR3 has 12 residues. Germline-derived CDR1 and CDR2 are SQVTM and ANQGSEA. V was trimmed by 1 base and J by 2 bases, leaving 4 bases between them. DNA of the CDR3: TGCAGCGTTGAAGGTACCACAGATACGCAGTATTTT. This gives the protein CSVEGTTDTQYF.

This clonotype was picked up a small number of times. The chain couples TRBV29-1 to TRBJ2-2; D remains unclear. The CDR3 extends over 13 amino acids. The V end lost 4 bases, the J end lost 4 bases, and 10 bases lay between the germline ends. Germline values: CDR1 SQVTM, CDR2 ANQGSEA. This chain's CDR3 is CSVGQLTTGELFF. The DNA of the CDR3 is TGCAGCGTTGGCCAATTAACCACCGGGGAGCTGTTTTTT.

In this sample, this clonotype turned up a few times. The gene calls are TRBV19 and TRBJ2-5; D is undetermined. Germline loops: CDR1 LNHDA, CDR2 SQIVND (reference sequence). The CDR3 loop spans 14 amino acids. V gave up 4 bases and J gave up 5 bases, with 14 bases separating them. The CDR3 DNA follows: TGTGCCAGTAGTACTGTCGGGTTGCTGGAGACCCAGTACTTC. Translating it yields CASSTVGLLETQYF.

This clonotype was seen a few times. This chain links TRBV11-2 with TRBJ2-1; D unresolved. In germline, CDR1 is SGHAT, CDR2 FQNNGV. CDR3 length equals 13 residues. Trimming stripped 8 bases from V and 6 bases from J, with 14 bases between. This chain's CDR3 is CASGAGQPNEQFF. DNA for the CDR3: TGTGCCAGCGGCGCTGGGCAGCCCAATGAGCAGTTCTTC.

The chain combines TRBV6-1 with TRBJ2-1, with 7 bases lining up with TRBD1. CDR3 size: 15 residues. The junction had 9 bases not matched to a gene; V was cut back by 7 bases and J by 3 bases. CDR1 is MNHNS and CDR2 is SASEGT in the germline V gene. The CDR3 spells CASTRETGDYNEQFF. Here the CDR3 DNA reads TGTGCCAGCACCCGAGAAACAGGGGACTACAATGAGCAGTTCTTC.

The chain is built from TRBV20-1 and TRBJ2-7; TRBD1 matches 8 bases. The V gene's germline CDR1 is DFQATT and CDR2 SNEGSKA (reference sequence). The CDR3 length is 14 residues. The V and J ends lost 3 bases and 2 bases, in that order; junction bases with no gene match: 6. CDR3 in DNA: TGCAGTGCTAGGTCCGGACAGGGAACCTACGAGCAGTACGTC. Residues: CSARSGQGTYEQYV.

The table lists this clonotype with many counts. The V call is TRBV12-3 or TRBV12-4, the J call TRBJ2-7, with TRBD2 matching 9 bases. The V segment lost 2 bases and the J segment 4 bases; nucleotides outside the gene matches: 9. The CDR3 length is 16 residues. The CDR3 is CASSLSGGPVRYEQYV. The CDR3 DNA reads TGTGCCAGCAGTTTAAGCGGGGGGCCCGTGCGATACGAGCAGTACGTC.

The V and J genes are TRBV20-1 and TRBJ2-7; D perhaps matches TRBD1 (5 bases). V was pared by 3 bases and J by 6 bases, with 21 bases between. The germline V gene has CDR1 DFQATT and CDR2 SNEGSKA (reference sequence). The CDR3 covers 15 residues. The CDR3 bases are TGCAGTGCTAGGGGAACAGGTCAGATCCCTCTCGAGCAGTACTTC. Translated, it gives CSARGTGQIPLEQYF.

This clonotype occurred a few times. This chain connects TRBV15 to TRBJ2-1; tentative D call: TRBD2 (6 bases). The germline V and J ends were trimmed by 5 bases and 0 bases, with 11 bases remaining between them. CDR3 size: 15 residues. Germline CDR1 reads LNHNV; CDR2 reads YYDKDF (reference sequence). CDR3 nucleotide sequence: TGTGCCACCAGCGTCCTAGCGAACTCCTACAATGAGCAGTTCTTC. It yields the protein CATSVLANSYNEQFF.

This clonotype was recorded a few times. The genes are TRBV2 and TRBJ1-6; perhaps TRBD1 as D (6 bases). In germline, CDR1 is SNHLY, CDR2 FYNNEI. V was trimmed by 3 bases and J by 6 bases, leaving 9 bases between them. The CDR3 extends over 14 amino acids. CDR3 region: CASSDWTANSPLHF. CDR3 bases: TGTGCCAGCAGTGATTGGACAGCTAATTCACCCCTCCACTTT.

The rearrangement joins TRBV20-1 to TRBJ1-6; 7 nucleotides agree with TRBD1. CDR1 and CDR2 (germline): DFQATT, SNEGSKA (reference sequence). V shed 4 bases and J 8 bases; nucleotides not matched to a gene: 8. The CDR3 runs to 14 residues. In DNA, the CDR3 is TGCAGTGCTACCCGAGGACAGGTCGATTCACCCCTCCACTTT. Residues: CSATRGQVDSPLHF.

This clonotype came up a few times. V usage is TRBV9 and J usage is TRBJ2-1; 7 bases map to TRBD1. The CDR3 consists of 14 residues. Germline assignment: CDR1 SGDLS and CDR2 YYNGEE. J lost 3 bases, V lost 5 bases, and 5 bases had no gene match. The CDR3 sequence: CASRPGQLYNEQFF. The CDR3 coding sequence is TGTGCCAGCAGACCGGGACAGCTCTACAATGAGCAGTTCTTC. The full variable domain, rest sourced from reference TRBV9 and TRBJ2-1, is DSGVTQTPKHLITATGQRVTLRCSPRSGDLSVYWYQQSLDQGLQFLIQYYNGEERAKGNILERFSAQQFPDLHSELNLSSLELGDSALYFCASRPGQLYNEQFFGPGTRLTVL.

In this sample, this clonotype turned up a few times. The J gene is TRBJ2-2, the V gene TRBV2; 10 bases agree with TRBD1. The CDR3 has 15 amino acids. From germline, CDR1 is SNHLY and CDR2 FYNNEI. V shed 9 bases and J 1 base; nucleotides not matched to a gene: 5. The CDR3 DNA sequence: TGTGCCAGGAAAGACAGGGGGCGGAACACCGGGGAGCTGTTTTTT. Translating it yields CARKDRGRNTGELFF.

This clonotype was seen a handful of times. The chain has TRBV12-3 or TRBV12-4 and TRBJ2-1; the match to TRBD1 covers 9 bases. This CDR3 region has 15 residues. V was clipped by 6 bases and J by 10 bases; unmatched bases: 13. CDR3 protein: CASSAGQGFSWEQFF. In DNA, the CDR3 is TGTGCCAGCAGCGCGGGACAGGGTTTTTCGTGGGAGCAGTTCTTC.

This clonotype has a handful of counts. The chain joins TRBV12-3 or TRBV12-4 to TRBJ2-1, with D perhaps assigned TRBD1 or TRBD2 (7 bases each). The CDR3 covers 15 residues. Trimming took 6 bases from V and 4 from J, leaving 16 bases between them. The CDR3 is CASRGFRGGYNEQFF. The DNA for the CDR3 is TGTGCCAGCAGGGGGTTCAGGGGGGGGTACAATGAGCAGTTCTTC.

A few counts support this clonotype. The rearrangement uses TRBV3-1 and TRBJ2-3; unclear D gene. Trimming took 3 bases from V and 14 from J, leaving 15 bases between them. Per germline, CDR1 LGHDT and CDR2 YNNKEL (reference sequence). The CDR3 has 12 amino acids. CDR3 coding DNA: TGTGCCAGCAGCCAGTCCCCCTCACGACCGTATTTT. Protein: CASSQSPSRPYF.

The V and J genes are TRBV12-3 or TRBV12-4 and TRBJ1-1; TRBD1 aligns across 7 bases. V gave up 3 bases and J gave up 10 bases; unmatched junction bases: 14. The CDR3 is 15 residues long. Here the CDR3 DNA reads TGTGCCAGCAGTTTTATAGGGGGCGGGGCAGGCGGAGCTTTCTTT. Translation: CASSFIGGGAGGAFF.

This sequence joins TRBV29-1 and TRBJ2-7; 10 positions agree with TRBD2. CDR3 size: 14 residues. Germline CDR1 reads SQVTM; CDR2 reads ANQGSEA. V lost 3 bases, J lost 2 bases, and 4 bases stayed unmatched. CDR3: CSVEVAGGPYEQYF. Here the CDR3 DNA reads TGCAGCGTTGAGGTAGCGGGAGGACCCTACGAGCAGTACTTC.

The chain is built from TRBV6-5 and TRBJ2-1, with 11 bases matching TRBD2. The CDR3 is 17 residues long. V lost 1 base to trimming and J lost 1 base; unmatched junction nucleotides: 3. The V gene's germline CDR1 is MNHEY and CDR2 SVGAGI. The CDR3 DNA follows: TGTGCCAGCAGTTACTTCGGGACTAGCGGTTCCTACAATGAGCAGTTCTTC. This sequence encodes CASSYFGTSGSYNEQFF.

This clonotype was observed at least ten times. This chain connects TRBV7-9 to TRBJ1-4, with D maybe TRBD1 (5 bases). This CDR3 is built from 14 residues. Per germline, CDR1 SEHNR and CDR2 FQNEAQ (reference sequence). V was cut by 1 base and J by 7 bases, with 10 bases left in between. In nucleotides, the CDR3 is TGTGCCAGCAGCTTAGAGGGGATGGTTGAAAAACTGTTTTTT. Its protein is CASSLEGMVEKLFF.

This clonotype was counted only a few times. This rearrangement joins TRBV2 to TRBJ1-2; D may be TRBD1 (5 bases). Trimming cost V 5 bases and J 0 bases, with 10 bases left between them. CDR1 SNHLY and CDR2 FYNNEI come from the germline V gene. CDR3 size: 14 residues. The DNA for the CDR3 is TGTGCCAGCAGTCGGACAAGTCCTAACTATGGCTACACCTTC. Its protein product is CASSRTSPNYGYTF.

The chain is built from TRBV11-2 and TRBJ1-1; 8 positions agree with TRBD1. This CDR3 has 13 residues. Germline CDR1 is SGHAT and CDR2 is FQNNGV. V dropped 1 base and J dropped 10; count of bases not matched to a gene: 5. The CDR3 protein is CASSLAPDRVAFF. The CDR3 region has the DNA TGTGCCAGCAGCTTAGCCCCGGACAGGGTAGCTTTCTTT.

The table lists this clonotype with many counts. This chain joins TRBV7-2 and TRBJ2-4, with D uncertain. The CDR3 runs 15 residues. Germline V lookup: CDR1 SGHTA, CDR2 FQGNSA. V shed 5 bases and J shed 1 base, with 12 bases lying between them. The CDR3 spells CASSPLELAKNIQYF. Written as DNA, the CDR3 is TGTGCCAGCAGCCCCCTTGAATTGGCCAAAAACATTCAGTACTTC.

This clonotype was picked up a small number of times. The V call is TRBV29-1, the J call TRBJ2-1; D may be TRBD1 (6 bases). The V end lost 0 bases, the J end lost 3 bases, and 6 bases lay between the germline ends. This CDR3 contains 13 residues. CDR1 is SQVTM and CDR2 is ANQGSEA in the germline V gene. CDR3 sequence: CSVEDRGYNEQFF. CDR3 DNA sequence: TGCAGCGTTGAAGACAGGGGCTACAATGAGCAGTTCTTC.